Listed below are T cell receptor beta chains from one sample, sequenced in a study of lymphopenia after photon versus proton radiotherapy. Sequencing was performed with immunoSEQ multiplex PCR; in TCRdb, only in-frame clones are kept and a portion is missing. The table includes 25,000 to 30,000 clones, about four fifths detected once. Sequenced here: peripheral blood, sampled from a patient treated with photon-based radiotherapy. The receptors were sampled from a middle-aged man with gastric cancer. The CDR3 runs from the conserved cysteine through the conserved F or W. A D gene is named only where the DNA matches it firmly. Size is omitted from some rows. Given values are once, few, many or a class for expanded clones.

TRBJ1-1	.	.	TRBV6-5	CATETPGGTEAFF	TGTGCCACCGAAACCCCGGGAGGAACTGAAGCTTTCTTT
TRBJ2-5	.	.	TRBV11-2	CASSLFEGQETQYF	TGTGCCAGCAGCTTATTTGAAGGTCAAGAGACCCAGTACTTC
TRBJ1-5	.	.	TRBV19	CASSPTLYSNQPQHF	TGTGCCAGTAGTCCGACACTTTATAGCAATCAGCCCCAGCATTTT
TRBJ1-2	.	.	TRBV30	CAWSKPDYGYTF	TGTGCCTGGAGTAAACCGGACTATGGCTACACCTTC
TRBJ2-5	.	TRBD1	TRBV15	CATSRGGQGVEETQYF	TGTGCCACCAGCAGGGGGGGACAGGGGGTTGAAGAGACCCAGTACTTC
TRBJ2-2	.	.	TRBV9	CASSVAWRGELFF	TGTGCCAGCAGCGTAGCTTGGAGGGGGGAGCTGTTTTTT
TRBJ2-3	.	.	TRBV5-5	CASSFRQATDTQYF	TGTGCCAGCAGCTTCAGACAGGCCACAGATACGCAGTATTTT
TRBJ2-5	.	TRBD2	TRBV4-2	CASSQAGGAETQYF	TGTGCCAGCAGCCAAGCCGGGGGGGCGGAGACCCAGTACTTC
TRBJ2-1	.	.	TRBV19	CASSIVPGLRGDEQFF	TGTGCCAGTAGTATAGTACCGGGTCTTCGAGGGGATGAGCAGTTCTTC
TRBJ1-1	.	TRBD1	TRBV7-3	CASSLIRDRGNTEAFF	TGTGCCAGCAGCCTCATACGGGACAGGGGGAACACTGAAGCTTTCTTT
TRBJ1-3	.	.	TRBV5-5	CASSGGQLNTIYF	TGTGCCAGCAGCGGCGGACAGTTAAACACCATATATTTT
TRBJ1-2	.	.	TRBV6-6	CASSPDRMGYGYTF	TGTGCCAGCAGTCCAGACAGAATGGGGTATGGCTACACCTTC
TRBJ2-1	.	TRBD1	TRBV13	CASSGGQGSSLYNEQFF	TGTGCCAGCAGCGGGGGACAGGGGTCCTCCCTTTACAATGAGCAGTTCTTC
TRBJ2-2	.	TRBD1	TRBV10-3	CAISGDRGRRGELFF	TGTGCCATCAGTGGGGACAGGGGTCGGCGCGGGGAGCTGTTTTTT
TRBJ2-7	.	TRBD1	TRBV5-1	CASSLDRGASYEQYF	TGCGCCAGCAGCTTGGACAGGGGGGCCTCCTACGAGCAGTACTTC
TRBJ2-4	.	TRBD2	TRBV18	CASGPGGAKNIQYF	TGTGCCAGCGGACCGGGAGGAGCCAAAAACATTCAGTACTTC
TRBJ2-5	once	.	TRBV19	CASSIRLEETQYF	TGTGCCAGTAGTATTCGCCTAGAAGAGACCCAGTACTTC
TRBJ1-3	.	.	TRBV7-3	CASSAGSPGNTIYF	TGTGCCAGCAGCGCTGGCAGCCCTGGAAACACCATATATTTT
TRBJ2-3	.	.	TRBV19	CASTLRGGMGDTQYF	TGTGCCAGTACCCTACGGGGCGGGATGGGAGATACGCAGTATTTT